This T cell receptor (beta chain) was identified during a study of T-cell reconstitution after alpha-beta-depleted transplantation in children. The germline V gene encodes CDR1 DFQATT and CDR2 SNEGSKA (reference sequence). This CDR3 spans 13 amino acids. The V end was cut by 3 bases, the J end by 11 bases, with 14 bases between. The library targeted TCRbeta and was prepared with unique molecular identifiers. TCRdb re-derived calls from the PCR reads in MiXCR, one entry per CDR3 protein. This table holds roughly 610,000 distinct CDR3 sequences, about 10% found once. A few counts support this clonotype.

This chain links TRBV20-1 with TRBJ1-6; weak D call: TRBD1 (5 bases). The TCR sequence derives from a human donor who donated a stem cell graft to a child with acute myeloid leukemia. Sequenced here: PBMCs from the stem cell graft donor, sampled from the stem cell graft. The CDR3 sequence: CSARAGKDTPLHF. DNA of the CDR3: TGCAGTGCTAGGGCGGGAAAGGACACACCCCTCCACTTT.